One sample yielded the 12 T cell receptor beta chains listed below, sequenced in a study of blood T cell repertoires in COVID-19. Sequencing was performed with immunoSEQ multiplex PCR; in TCRdb, only in-frame clones are kept and a portion is missing. Of 170,000 or so clones in the sample, around 80% are singletons; the top ten hold roughly 7.2%. The sequencing input was peripheral blood. The receptor source for this set is a woman between 35 and 50 years old with COVID-19, enrolled during active disease.

This rearrangement joins TRBV6-5 to TRBJ2-2, with D maybe TRBD2 (6 bases). The V and J ends lost 0 bases and 6 bases respectively, with 14 bases between them. The CDR3 sequence is 16 residues long. Germline-derived CDR1 and CDR2 are MNHEY and SVGAGI. The CDR3: CASSYSLLAQPGELFF. The DNA of the CDR3 is TGTGCCAGCAGTTACTCCTTACTAGCTCAACCCGGGGAGCTGTTTTTT.

Here the CDR3 reads CASSEWGAQYF. CDR3 DNA: TGTGCCAGCAGTGAATGGGGAGCGCAGTACTTC. This chain joins TRBV6-1 and TRBJ2-7; TRBD2 might be the D (5 bases). CDR1 is MNHNS, CDR2 SASEGT, per germline. The CDR3 runs 11 residues. Trimming took off 2 bases at V and 9 bases at J, with 8 bases between the two ends.

The rearrangement links TRBV11-2 to TRBJ2-7; 7 nucleotides align to TRBD2. Trimming removed 3 bases from V and 3 bases from J; junction bases left unmatched: 5. CDR1 and CDR2 (germline): SGHAT, FQNNGV. This CDR3 contains 14 residues. The CDR3 region is CASSLAGENYEQYF. DNA of the CDR3: TGTGCCAGCAGCTTGGCGGGGGAGAACTACGAGCAGTACTTC.

This clone was seen only once. The chain recombines TRBV7-8 with TRBJ2-5, with D perhaps matching TRBD1 (5 bases). V lost 1 base to trimming and J lost 7 bases, with 10 bases between them. Per the germline V gene, CDR1 is SGHVS and CDR2 is FQNEAQ. This CDR3 is built from 13 residues. CDR3 sequence (DNA): TGTGCCAGCAGCTTAGACAGGCTAAGGACCCAGTACTTC. Translated: CASSLDRLRTQYF.

J is TRBJ1-1 and V is TRBV5-1; 9 positions agree with TRBD1. This CDR3 contains 12 residues. Germline V CDR1 and CDR2: SGHRS, YFSETQ. V was clipped by 5 bases and J by 7 bases; unmatched bases: 3. CDR3 amino acids: CASSRTGDEAFF. CDR3 sequence (DNA): TGCGCCAGCAGTCGGACAGGGGATGAAGCTTTCTTT.

In its sample, this clone was seen once. The chain carries TRBV4-1 and TRBJ1-1, with D possibly TRBD1 on 5 matching bases. V was clipped by 0 bases and J by 4 bases, with 18 bases between them. CDR3 length: 17 residues. CDR1 and CDR2 from the germline V gene are MGHRA and YSYEKL. The CDR3 nucleotides read TGCGCCAGCAGCCAAGATCATTGGGGGGAGCGTTTCACTGAAGCTTTCTTT. Its translation is CASSQDHWGERFTEAFF.

The J gene is TRBJ1-1, the V gene TRBV5-1, with D possibly TRBD1 on 5 matching bases. Germline CDR1 and CDR2: SGHRS and YFSETQ. Trimming pared 3 bases from V and 2 bases from J, leaving 14 bases between. This CDR3 is built from 15 residues. CDR3 sequence reads: CASSSDIMPNTEAFF. In nucleotides, the CDR3 is TGCGCCAGCAGCTCGGACATTATGCCTAACACTGAAGCTTTCTTT.

The J gene is TRBJ1-1, the V gene TRBV19, with D possibly matching TRBD1 (5 bases). V was clipped by 1 base and J by 4 bases, with 16 bases between them. The CDR3 spans 16 residues. Looked up from germline, CDR1 is LNHDA and CDR2 is SQIVND (reference sequence). Here the CDR3 DNA reads TGTGCCAGTAGTATAGTGAGCGGGGGGTGGGGCACTGAAGCTTTCTTT. Protein product: CASSIVSGGWGTEAFF. Full variable domain (missing parts from reference TRBV19 and TRBJ1-1): DGGITQSPKYLFRKEGQNVTLSCEQNLNHDAMYWYRQDPGQGLRLIYYSQIVNDFQKGDIAEGYSVSREKKESFPLTVTSAQKNPTAFYLCASSIVSGGWGTEAFFGQGTRLTVV.

The CDR3 DNA reads as TGTGCCAGCAGCCCTCCCCGGACAGGGGAAATCACTGAAGCTTTCTTT. Its protein product is CASSPPRTGEITEAFF. This chain uses TRBV7-9 with TRBJ1-1, with 9 bases that match TRBD1. The length of the CDR3 is 16 residues. Trimming cost V 5 bases and J 4 bases; bases outside gene matches: 11. CDR1 is SEHNR, CDR2 FQNEAQ, per germline (reference sequence).

The V call is TRBV7-2, the J call TRBJ2-7, with 12 bases aligning to TRBD1. Germline CDR1 reads SGHTA; CDR2 reads FQGNSA. CDR3 length equals 14 residues. V was pared by 3 bases and J by 5 bases, with 2 bases of the junction left unmatched. CDR3 residues: CASSLGQGANEQYF. Written as DNA, the CDR3 is TGTGCCAGCAGCTTGGGACAGGGGGCCAACGAGCAGTACTTC.

This clone was found a few times. This chain uses TRBV5-4 with TRBJ2-5, with D possibly TRBD2 on 5 matching bases. The CDR3 is 13 residues long. The germline gives CDR1 SGHNT, CDR2 YYREEE (reference sequence). Trimming removed 5 bases at V and 2 bases at J, with 10 bases between. The CDR3 loop reads CASRTGSQETQYF. The CDR3 bases are TGTGCCAGCAGGACGGGATCGCAAGAGACCCAGTACTTC. The variable domain in full, completed from reference TRBV5-4 and TRBJ2-5, reads ETGVTQSPTHLIKTRGQQVTLRCSSQSGHNTVSWYQQALGQGPQFIFQYYREEENGRGNFPPRFSGLQFPNYSSELNVNALELDDSALYLCASRTGSQETQYFGPGTRLLVL.

The chain joins TRBV11-2 to TRBJ2-7, with D possibly being TRBD1 (5 bases). Germline-derived CDR1 and CDR2 are SGHAT and FQNNGV. V lost 4 bases and J lost 2, with 12 bases in between. CDR3 length: 14 residues. The CDR3 loop reads CASSSLDNPYEQYF. CDR3 sequence (DNA): TGTGCCAGCAGCTCTTTGGACAACCCCTACGAGCAGTACTTC.